This TCR beta chain was recorded in a study of T cell clonotyping in hematopoietic cell transplantation. Study-level results: Higher Inverse Simpson Index values in graft donor and pretransplant recipient predicted broader posttransplant TCR diversity. Pathologically expanded recipient clonotypes increased progressively from day 30 to day 180 as diversity fell.

CDR1 is SGHTA and CDR2 is FQGNSA in the germline V gene. This CDR3 is 15 amino acids long. Between the trimmed V and J ends, which lost 5 bases and 2 bases, there was a span of 14 bases. The repertoire was sequenced with immunoSEQ multiplex PCR; TCRdb's copy has only in-frame clones and lacks some. The table includes about 3,100 clones, roughly nine tenths detected once. To note about this clone: No antigen is known for it.

The sample in question was PBMCs, obtained at the time of graft-versus-host disease after allogeneic stem cell transplant. This receptor was identified in a male patient in his sixties or seventies who had an allogeneic stem cell transplant from a related donor, so the T cells may come from the graft donor. Some clones in this sample may be carry-over from other donors' samples. V usage is TRBV7-2 and J usage is TRBJ2-3; D tentatively reads TRBD1 or TRBD2 (5 bases each). The CDR3 region has the DNA TGTGCCAGCAGCCCGGGACGGGGATTCACAGATACGCAGTATTTT. Protein sequence: CASSPGRGFTDTQYF.